One T cell receptor beta chain is described in this entry. The method was immunoSEQ multiplex PCR; TCRdb's version includes in-frame clones alone and lacks a portion of them. The data hold a few hundred thousand clones, with roughly four fifths observed a single time. The source of the sample is a study of blood T cell repertoires in COVID-19. Sequencing was done on a sample of PBMCs or T cells enriched from blood (not recorded which). This TCR came from a woman aged 45-65 years who had recovered from COVID-19.

The CDR3 reads CASSLRRLAGEGETQYF. The CDR3 coding sequence is TGTGCCAGCAGTTTGAGGCGGTTGGCGGGAGAAGGGGAGACCCAGTACTTC. The J gene is TRBJ2-5, the V gene TRBV27, with 7 bases aligning to TRBD2. CDR3 length: 17 amino acids. With V trimmed by 3 bases and J by 5 bases, 15 bases remained unmatched. The V gene's germline CDR1 is MNHEY and CDR2 SMNVEV (reference sequence).